A selection of T cell receptor beta chains follows, all from one sample in a study of CD8+ T cells in alopecia areata. Only in-frame clones appear in the TCRdb table, and some are missing; sequencing was by immunoSEQ multiplex PCR. The table lists fewer than 250,000 clones, roughly three fifths of them singletons, with approximately 0.63% in the top ten. The sample here was CD4+ T cells sorted from blood, taken at week 4, from a patient treated with tofacitinib. Every receptor here comes from a human donor with alopecia areata. CDR3s include the opening cysteine and the closing phenylalanine or tryptophan. Fields, in order: V gene, clone size, D gene, J gene, CDR3 DNA, CDR3 protein. D genes are given only for firm matches. Clone size appears in some rows only: once, few, many, or a class for an expanded clone.

v_call: TRBV30
clone_size: NA
d_call: NA
j_call: TRBJ2-5
cdr3_nt: TGTGCCTGCTCGGGGGGCAGGGAGACCCAGTACTTC
cdr3_aa: CACSGGRETQYF

v_call: TRBV5-1
clone_size: few
d_call: NA
j_call: TRBJ2-5
cdr3_nt: TGCGCCAGCAGCCGGGAGGGACAGCAAGAGACCCAGTACTTC
cdr3_aa: CASSREGQQETQYF

v_call: TRBV5-1
clone_size: NA
d_call: TRBD1
j_call: TRBJ1-1
cdr3_nt: TGCGCCAGCAGCTACAAAGGGACAGCTCCCGGGGGCACTGAAGCTTTCTTT
cdr3_aa: CASSYKGTAPGGTEAFF

v_call: TRBV18
clone_size: NA
d_call: NA
j_call: TRBJ1-2
cdr3_nt: TGTGCCAGCTCACCACCCTCCGTGGGGACCCCTAACTATGGCTACACCTTC
cdr3_aa: CASSPPSVGTPNYGYTF

v_call: TRBV7-2
clone_size: NA
d_call: NA
j_call: TRBJ2-4
cdr3_nt: TGTGCCAGCAGCTTGTTACGGGCCAAAAACATTCAGTACTTC
cdr3_aa: CASSLLRAKNIQYF

v_call: TRBV29-1
clone_size: NA
d_call: TRBD1
j_call: TRBJ2-4
cdr3_nt: TGCAGCGTTATAACCGGGACAGGGGGGAACATTCAGTACTTC
cdr3_aa: CSVITGTGGNIQYF

v_call: TRBV6-1
clone_size: once
d_call: NA
j_call: TRBJ2-5
cdr3_nt: TGTGCCAGCAGCCCCGGTCCGGCGGGCCAGTACTTC
cdr3_aa: CASSPGPAGQYF

v_call: TRBV19
clone_size: NA
d_call: NA
j_call: TRBJ1-5
cdr3_nt: TGTGCCACTCGTTCCTATAGCAATCAGCCCCAGCATTTT
cdr3_aa: CATRSYSNQPQHF

v_call: TRBV29-1
clone_size: few
d_call: NA
j_call: TRBJ2-5
cdr3_nt: TGCAGCGTCTCACCCTTACGAGAGACCCAGTACTTC
cdr3_aa: CSVSPLRETQYF

v_call: TRBV28
clone_size: few
d_call: TRBD1
j_call: TRBJ2-1
cdr3_nt: TGTGCCTCGAACAGGGGGCGGAATGAGCAGTTCTTC
cdr3_aa: CASNRGRNEQFF

v_call: TRBV14
clone_size: NA
d_call: NA
j_call: TRBJ2-5
cdr3_nt: TGTGCCAGCAGCCAAGATTTGGACAGTTGGGAGACCCAGTACTTC
cdr3_aa: CASSQDLDSWETQYF

v_call: TRBV7-2
clone_size: NA
d_call: NA
j_call: TRBJ2-4
cdr3_nt: TGTGCCAGCAGCCTAGGGACACCAAACTCCAAAAACATTCAGTACTTC
cdr3_aa: CASSLGTPNSKNIQYF

v_call: TRBV30
clone_size: NA
d_call: NA
j_call: TRBJ1-4
cdr3_nt: TGTGCCTGGAGTCCCTCGGCAAGGGATGTGGCAAAACTGTTTTTT
cdr3_aa: CAWSPSARDVAKLFF

v_call: TRBV7-2
clone_size: NA
d_call: NA
j_call: TRBJ2-1
cdr3_nt: TGTGCCAGCAGCCAAGGGGGGACAGCGGCCAATGAGCAGTTCTTC
cdr3_aa: CASSQGGTAANEQFF

v_call: TRBV15
clone_size: NA
d_call: TRBD2
j_call: TRBJ2-5
cdr3_nt: TGTGCCACCACTCCGCCGGGAGGGGCGGCGGAGACCCAGTACTTC
cdr3_aa: CATTPPGGAAETQYF

v_call: TRBV2
clone_size: NA
d_call: NA
j_call: TRBJ1-2
cdr3_nt: TGTGCCAGCACAGGTCTCGGGATCAACTATGGCTACACCTTC
cdr3_aa: CASTGLGINYGYTF

v_call: TRBV30
clone_size: NA
d_call: NA
j_call: TRBJ1-1
cdr3_nt: TGTGCCTGGAGTGTGGGAAAGAACACTGAAGCTTTCTTT
cdr3_aa: CAWSVGKNTEAFF

v_call: TRBV29-1
clone_size: NA
d_call: NA
j_call: TRBJ2-7
cdr3_nt: TGCAGCGTTGGGGACTTGGGCTACGAGCAGTACTTC
cdr3_aa: CSVGDLGYEQYF

v_call: TRBV29-1
clone_size: NA
d_call: NA
j_call: TRBJ1-2
cdr3_nt: TGCAGCGTTGCCTGGTCCTATGGCTACACCTTC
cdr3_aa: CSVAWSYGYTF

v_call: TRBV29-1
clone_size: NA
d_call: NA
j_call: TRBJ1-2
cdr3_nt: TGCAGCGTTGACCGGGTCGATTATGGCTACACCTTC
cdr3_aa: CSVDRVDYGYTF

v_call: TRBV11-1
clone_size: few
d_call: NA
j_call: TRBJ2-1
cdr3_nt: TGTGCCAGCAGCCCGGAGTTGGAAGGTGAGCAGTTCTTC
cdr3_aa: CASSPELEGEQFF

v_call: TRBV5-5
clone_size: few
d_call: NA
j_call: TRBJ1-2
cdr3_nt: TGTGCCAGCAGCTTGGCCCTTGGGGAGGTTAACTATGGCTACACCTTC
cdr3_aa: CASSLALGEVNYGYTF

v_call: TRBV23-1
clone_size: NA
d_call: TRBD2
j_call: TRBJ2-7
cdr3_nt: TGCGCCAGCAGTCAATCACAGCGGGAAGAACCCTACGAGCAGTACTTC
cdr3_aa: CASSQSQREEPYEQYF

v_call: TRBV29-1
clone_size: NA
d_call: NA
j_call: TRBJ2-7
cdr3_nt: TGCAGCGTTCGTCCGGAGGGTGGCAACGAGCAGTACTTC
cdr3_aa: CSVRPEGGNEQYF

v_call: TRBV5-1
clone_size: NA
d_call: NA
j_call: TRBJ2-5
cdr3_nt: TGCGCCAGCAGCTTGGATAGCGTTGGGCAAGAGACCCAGTACTTC
cdr3_aa: CASSLDSVGQETQYF